The 23 T cell receptor beta chains listed next were all sequenced from one sample in a study of blood T cell repertoires in COVID-19. Sequenced by immunoSEQ multiplex PCR; TCRdb stores in-frame clones only, minus some. The table includes some 110,000 clones, about 85% detected once. Specimen: peripheral blood. These receptors were collected from a man aged 40-49 years with acute or convalescent COVID-19.

J is TRBJ2-3 and V is TRBV6-5, with TRBD1 matching 9 bases. The V gene end was trimmed by 2 bases and the J gene end by 5 bases; junction bases not matched to a gene: 8. In germline, CDR1 is MNHEY, CDR2 SVGAGI. CDR3 size: 16 residues. In nucleotides, the CDR3 is TGTGCCAGCAGTTACGTAGTCCCGGGACAGGGAGATACGCAGTATTTT. It is translated as CASSYVVPGQGDTQYF.

The J gene is TRBJ1-4, the V gene TRBV4-3; 7 nucleotides agree with TRBD1. This CDR3 comprises 17 residues. The V gene end was trimmed by 1 base and the J gene end by 0 bases; junction bases not matched to a gene: 5. Germline V gives CDR1 LGHNA, CDR2 YSLEER. CDR3 region: CASSQVPGGPTNEKLFF. Here the CDR3 DNA reads TGCGCCAGCAGCCAAGTCCCAGGGGGGCCAACTAATGAAAAACTGTTTTTT.

V and J are TRBV19 and TRBJ1-2; D gene unclear. Germline assignment: CDR1 LNHDA and CDR2 SQIVND (reference sequence). V shed 5 bases and J shed 5 bases, with 15 bases lying between them. The CDR3 has 14 residues. Here the CDR3 DNA reads TGTGCCAGTAGTCGAGGAACCGAACGGTATGGCTACACCTTC. This encodes CASSRGTERYGYTF.

CDR3 in DNA: TGTGCCAGCAGCTCACAGGGAACTCAGCCCCAGCATTTT. Translation gives CASSSQGTQPQHF. The chain joins TRBV7-9 to TRBJ1-5; TRBD1 might be the D (6 bases). The CDR3 runs 13 residues. Germline CDR1 SEHNR, CDR2 FQNEAQ (reference sequence). The V gene lost 4 bases and the J gene lost 6 bases, with 10 bases spanning the gap.

This clone showed up just a few times. The genes are TRBV7-8 and TRBJ2-1; weak D call: TRBD2 (5 bases). Germline V gene sequence: CDR1 SGHVS, CDR2 FQNEAQ. The CDR3 totals 14 residues. V shed 2 bases and J shed 9 bases, with 14 bases lying between them. The CDR3 nucleotides are TGTGCCAGCAGCTTATTGCGGCTAGCCAGTGAGCAGTTCTTC. This translates into CASSLLRLASEQFF.

The J gene is TRBJ1-1, the V gene TRBV5-1, with D perhaps matching TRBD1 (6 bases). The CDR3 has 15 amino acids. Germline loops: CDR1 SGHRS, CDR2 YFSETQ. The V end lost 1 base, the J end lost 0 bases, and 10 bases lay between the germline ends. The DNA for the CDR3 is TGCGCCAGCAGCTTGACAGGGTCTATGAACACTGAAGCTTTCTTT. Its translation: CASSLTGSMNTEAFF.

This clone was counted between two and nine times. CDR3 amino acids: CASSQAASRFGNQPQHF. The DNA of the CDR3 is TGCGCCAGCAGCCAAGCCGCTTCTAGGTTTGGCAATCAGCCCCAGCATTTT. The gene calls are TRBV4-1 and TRBJ1-5; no firm D call. This CDR3 comprises 17 residues. Trimming took off 1 base at V and 2 bases at J, with 15 bases between the two ends. Germline CDR1 MGHRA, CDR2 YSYEKL.

This chain uses TRBV7-8 with TRBJ2-3; 13 nucleotides align to TRBD2. In germline, CDR1 is SGHVS, CDR2 FQNEAQ. V trimming: 5 bases; J trimming: 4 bases; junction bases outside the gene matches: 6. The CDR3 has 16 residues. CDR3 DNA: TGTGCCAGCAGCCCCTGGACTAGCGGGGGTGCAGATACGCAGTATTTT. Translation: CASSPWTSGGADTQYF.

CDR3 in amino acids: CASRQTGARAYNEQFF. For the CDR3, the DNA is TGTGCCAGCAGGCAGACAGGCGCCCGGGCGTACAATGAGCAGTTCTTC. The chain couples TRBV11-1 to TRBJ2-1; D perhaps matches TRBD1 (6 bases). Germline V gene sequence: CDR1 SGHAT, CDR2 FQDESV (reference sequence). The CDR3 length is 16 residues. Trimming took off 6 bases at V and 4 bases at J, with 19 bases between the two ends.

The chain uses TRBV21-1 and TRBJ2-3; the tabulated D call, TRBD2, remains unverified against the DNA. TRBV21-1 is a recognized pseudogene. This CDR3 spans 18 amino acids. The CDR3 spells CASSKEGLAGGYTDTQYF. CDR3 coding DNA: TGTGCCAGCAGCAAAGAGGGACTAGCGGGGGGTTACACAGATACGCAGTATTTT.

The V and J genes are TRBV3-1 (or the pseudogene TRBV3-2) and TRBJ2-1, with 7 bases aligning to TRBD2. Trimming removed 2 bases from V and 4 bases from J; junction bases left unmatched: 2. The germline V gene has CDR1 LGHDT and CDR2 YNNKEL (reference sequence). The CDR3 is 14 residues long. CDR3 protein: CASSQRTRYNEQFF. The CDR3 bases are TGTGCCAGCAGCCAAAGGACTAGGTACAATGAGCAGTTCTTC.

The chain couples TRBV6-1 to TRBJ2-3; tentative D call: TRBD2 (5 bases). The CDR3 length is 14 residues. Germline lookup yields CDR1 MNHNS and CDR2 SASEGT. V was shortened by 2 bases and J by 1 base, with 7 bases between the two germline ends. CDR3: CASSEMGGTDTQYF. The CDR3 coding sequence is TGTGCCAGCAGTGAAATGGGAGGCACAGATACGCAGTATTTT.

This clone was picked up a small number of times. The chain is built from TRBV6-2 or TRBV6-3 and TRBJ2-7; D unclear. Trimming removed 3 bases at V and 2 bases at J, with 8 bases between. The CDR3 consists of 13 residues. The germline gives CDR1 MNHEY, CDR2 SVGEGT. The CDR3 bases are TGTGCCAGCAGTTATGCCGGTACCTACGAGCAGTACTTC. Protein sequence: CASSYAGTYEQYF.

The chain employs TRBV28 and TRBJ1-3; no clear D. This CDR3 comprises 13 residues. Germline CDR1 reads MDHEN; CDR2 reads SYDVKM. V lost 5 bases and J lost 4, with 9 bases in between. The CDR3 nucleotides read TGTGCCAGCAGTCTTGCAGCGGGAAACACCATATATTTT. Its translation is CASSLAAGNTIYF.

This rearrangement joins TRBV11-3 to TRBJ2-2, with D possibly matching TRBD1 (6 bases). Per the germline V gene, CDR1 is SGHNT and CDR2 is YENEEA. V lost 5 bases and J 7 bases, leaving 23 bases between the germline ends. The CDR3 length is 17 residues. CDR3 DNA sequence: TGTGCCAGCAGCCCCCGGGGCAGGGGAGTAGGAGGCGGGGAGCTGTTTTTT. It translates to CASSPRGRGVGGGELFF.

The CDR3 DNA follows: TGTGCCAGCAGCTTGAGTAGCGCGGCCCCAGAGACCCAGTACTTC. Protein sequence: CASSLSSAAPETQYF. This chain links TRBV7-3 with TRBJ2-5, with D perhaps TRBD2 (5 bases). V was trimmed by 3 bases and J by 4 bases, leaving 15 bases between them. The CDR3 consists of 15 residues. The V gene's germline CDR1 is SGHTA and CDR2 FQGTGA.

The chain has TRBV7-2 and TRBJ2-5, with D possibly matching TRBD1 (5 bases). The germline CDR1 and CDR2 sequences are SGHTA and FQGNSA. There are 14 residues in the CDR3. The V end was cut by 5 bases, the J end by 4 bases, with 14 bases between. In DNA form, the CDR3 reads TGTGCCAGCAGCCCGAGCAGGGTAGGAGAGACCCAGTACTTC. Translating gives CASSPSRVGETQYF.

The chain has TRBV28 and TRBJ2-7; D might be TRBD2 (5 bases). V lost 1 base and J 5 bases, leaving 12 bases between the germline ends. This CDR3 is 14 amino acids long. Germline V gene sequence: CDR1 MDHEN, CDR2 SYDVKM. The CDR3 nucleotides read TGTGCCAGCAGTTTATTACGTCCGAGGGACGAGCAGTACTTC. This encodes CASSLLRPRDEQYF.

The chain employs TRBV5-1 and TRBJ2-7; 8 positions agree with TRBD1. J was trimmed by 7 bases and V by 0 bases; bases with no gene match: 15. CDR1 and CDR2 (germline): SGHRS, YFSETQ. The CDR3 has 17 amino acids. The CDR3 here is CASSLVGTGLQSGEQYF. The CDR3 nucleotides read TGCGCCAGCAGCTTGGTGGGGACAGGCCTCCAGTCGGGGGAGCAGTACTTC.

The chain couples TRBV7-2 to TRBJ2-7; the D is unclear. The germline gives CDR1 SGHTA, CDR2 FQGNSA. This CDR3 has 14 amino acids. With 2 bases removed from V and 3 bases from J, the gap between germline ends came to 11 bases. The CDR3 loop reads CASSLTRLSYEQYF. CDR3 coding DNA: TGTGCCAGCAGCTTAACCCGTCTTAGCTACGAGCAGTACTTC.

V is TRBV7-9 and J is TRBJ1-5; a weak D match, TRBD1 (5 bases). CDR3 size: 14 residues. V gave up 6 bases and J gave up 8 bases, with 17 bases separating them. Per germline, CDR1 SEHNR and CDR2 FQNEAQ (reference sequence). Here the CDR3 reads CASSSQGGREPQHF. The CDR3 DNA is TGTGCCAGCAGTTCTCAGGGAGGGAGGGAGCCCCAGCATTTT.

The chain couples TRBV28 to TRBJ1-2; D possibly corresponds to TRBD1 (5 bases). Deletions cut 7 bases from V and 3 bases from J, with 12 bases between. The germline gives CDR1 MDHEN, CDR2 SYDVKM. The CDR3 is made up of 13 amino acids. CDR3 in DNA: TGTGCCAGCAAAGAAGGGACTTACTATGGCTACACCTTC. This gives the protein CASKEGTYYGYTF.

The gene calls are TRBV12-3 or TRBV12-4 and TRBJ1-2; the match to TRBD1 covers 7 bases. The CDR3 runs to 12 residues. J was trimmed by 8 bases and V by 3 bases; bases with no gene match: 3. The CDR3 DNA follows: TGTGCCAGCAGTTTCAGGACAGGCGGCTACACCTTC. It translates to CASSFRTGGYTF.